Below, one T cell receptor (beta chain) is given with its context. Sorted-subset replicate PCRs used 200 ng of genomic DNA. This amount corresponded to about 30,000 T cell genomes. Sequencing used immunoSEQ multiplex PCR; TCRdb keeps in-frame clones, though not all of them. This table holds 2 million to 2.5 million clones, approximately 94% found once. The sample is drawn from a study of shared clonotypes between healthy human individuals. The CDR3 has 16 residues. The germline V gene has CDR1 SGHTA and CDR2 FQGNSA. Unmatched junction bases numbered 8, after V lost 5 bases and J lost 0 bases. The source is a man between 18 and 29 years old in good health. The sequencing sample was made of naive CD4+ T cells sorted from blood. The subset here: CD45RA+ positively selected. The chain is built from TRBV7-2 and TRBJ2-7, with TRBD1 matching 9 bases. In DNA form, the CDR3 reads TGTGCCAGCAGCGCGGCCGGGACAGGGACCTCCTACGAGCAGTACTTC. Encoded protein: CASSAAGTGTSYEQYF.